This passage covers 6 T cell receptor beta chains from one sample sequenced in a study of human T cells and chemical hapten exposure. TCRdb analysed the RACE reads with MiXCR anew, one entry per CDR3 protein. The sample lists about 50,000 distinct CDR3 sequences; approximately 4.7% were seen once. Time point here: healthy volunteer bleed at 2 weeks. The template was total RNA from unfractionated whole blood. The sample consisted of whole blood. These receptors originate from a female donor in good health. Some clones in this sample may be carry-over from other donors' samples.

This clonotype was seen many times. V usage is TRBV15 and J usage is TRBJ2-7, with D perhaps matching TRBD1 (6 bases). Per germline, CDR1 LNHNV and CDR2 YYDKDF (reference sequence). This CDR3 is 14 amino acids long. V was cut by 8 bases and J by 7 bases, with 21 bases left in between. This CDR3 reads CATSGQLSGMEQYF. CDR3 in DNA: TGTGCCACCTCGGGACAACTTTCCGGGATGGAGCAGTACTTC.

The sample holds many counts of this clonotype. CDR3 nucleotide sequence: TGCGCCAGCAGCCAGCCATTTTGGCCCCAGCATTTT. Its translation: CASSQPFWPQHF. This chain links TRBV4-3 with TRBJ1-5; the D is unclear. CDR3 length: 12 residues. Trimming took off 3 bases at V and 9 bases at J, with 9 bases between the two ends. Germline assignment: CDR1 LGHNA and CDR2 YSLEER.

Worth noting for this clonotype: A read error may produce the germline difference seen at one junction end. This rearrangement joins TRBV7-7 to TRBJ2-1; 9 nucleotides line up with TRBD1. Looked up from germline, CDR1 is SSHAT and CDR2 is FNYEAQ (reference sequence). The CDR3 covers 15 residues. CDR3 in DNA: TGTGCTAGCAGCCCCACAGGGGGCTTCTACAATGAGCAGTTCTTC. Protein product: CASSPTGGFYNEQFF.

Comments on this clonotype: A read error may explain this, as a much larger clone is one base away. The gene calls are TRBV7-9 and TRBJ2-3; 9 bases line up with TRBD2. Looked up from germline, CDR1 is SEHNR and CDR2 is FQNEAQ (reference sequence). The CDR3 is 15 residues long. The CDR3 here is CARSVISGGSDTQYF. The CDR3 nucleotides are TGTGCCCGCAGCGTTATTAGCGGGGGTTCAGATACGCAGTATTTT.

The CDR3 region has the DNA TGCGCCAGCAGCTTGGACGGACAGAACACTGAAGCTTTCTTT. Its translation: CASSLDGQNTEAFF. V gene TRBV5-1 combines with J gene TRBJ1-1; possibly TRBD1 for D (5 bases). Germline loops: CDR1 SGHRS, CDR2 YFSETQ. Trimming pared 0 bases from V and 1 base from J, leaving 7 bases between. This CDR3 region has 14 residues.

Many counts were recorded for this clonotype. The V call is TRBV3-1, the J call TRBJ1-5; 8 positions agree with TRBD1. Germline CDR1 LGHDT, CDR2 YNNKEL (reference sequence). The CDR3 has 18 amino acids. Trimming removed 8 bases from V and 0 bases from J; junction bases left unmatched: 15. CDR3 protein: CASHLGTGPVLSNQPQHF. Here the CDR3 DNA reads TGTGCCAGCCATCTTGGGACAGGCCCCGTTCTTAGCAATCAGCCCCAGCATTTT.